This T cell receptor beta chain is from a study of metastatic and nonmetastatic thyroid tumors. TCRdb redid the clone calls on the PCR reads using MiXCR. The table shows about 93,000 clones, with roughly 13% occurring only once. This clone was observed many times. Treatment of any kind had been given to no patient before thyroid surgery. V lost 6 bases and J lost 9, with 18 bases in between. CDR3 length: 14 residues. The sequenced sample was blood. The sequence came from a female donor with papillary thyroid cancer or a benign thyroid nodule (not recorded which). Some clones in this sample may be carry-over from other donors' samples. This chain connects TRBV12-3 or TRBV12-4 to TRBJ2-1, with D unclear. The CDR3 DNA follows: TGTGCCAGCAGCCCAAATTATTTAGGCGGTGAGCAGTTCTTC. It specifies CASSPNYLGGEQFF.